These 16 T cell receptor beta chains were sequenced from one sample in a study of cytomegalovirus exposure and HLA in healthy donors. A multiplex PCR was run with 60 Vbeta primers and 13 Jbeta primers. Sequencing was performed with immunoSEQ multiplex PCR; in TCRdb, only in-frame clones are kept and a portion is missing. The table records around 270,000 clones, about four fifths of them present only once. The sequencing sample was made of PBMCs. These receptors all come from a girl between 2 and 10 years old in good health and CMV-seronegative.

The sample holds one count of this clone. V is TRBV20-1 and J is TRBJ1-1, with D hard to call. The germline V and J ends were trimmed by 6 bases and 11 bases, with 13 bases remaining between them. From germline, CDR1 is DFQATT and CDR2 SNEGSKA (reference sequence). The CDR3 runs to 10 residues. Written as DNA, the CDR3 is TGCAGTGCCAATGGGCGAGGGGCTTTCTTT. It encodes CSANGRGAFF.

V is TRBV4-1 and J is TRBJ2-7, with D possibly matching TRBD1 (6 bases). Deletions cut 5 bases from V and 2 bases from J, with 13 bases between. CDR1 and CDR2 (germline): MGHRA, YSYEKL. There are 14 residues in the CDR3. Here the CDR3 DNA reads TGCGCCAGCAGCTCAACACAGGGACCCTACGAGCAGTACTTC. Its protein product is CASSSTQGPYEQYF.

V and J are TRBV6-1 and TRBJ1-2; D is uncertain. Germline CDR1 and CDR2: MNHNS and SASEGT. This CDR3 contains 11 residues. The V gene lost 7 bases and the J gene lost 4 bases, with 7 bases spanning the gap. In DNA, the CDR3 is TGTGCCAGCACAAACGGCTATGGCTACACCTTC. Its translation: CASTNGYGYTF.

This chain joins TRBV9 and TRBJ1-1; 7 bases agree with TRBD1. The V gene end was trimmed by 3 bases and the J gene end by 0 bases; junction bases not matched to a gene: 11. Germline V gene data show CDR1 as SGDLS and CDR2 as YYNGEE. The CDR3 contains 17 residues. CDR3 DNA: TGTGCCAGCAGCGGGGGAAATAGACAGGGAATGAACACTGAAGCTTTCTTT. Translated, it gives CASSGGNRQGMNTEAFF.

This chain links TRBV5-1 with TRBJ2-3; D possibly corresponds to TRBD1 (6 bases). Per the germline V gene, CDR1 is SGHRS and CDR2 is YFSETQ. CDR3 length: 17 amino acids. V gave up 0 bases and J gave up 6 bases, with 20 bases separating them. The CDR3 DNA reads TGCGCCAGCAGCTTGGGCGCAACAGGGATTATTGCGGATACGCAGTATTTT. Amino acids: CASSLGATGIIADTQYF.

This clone was seen just once. The chain links TRBV7-3 to TRBJ2-7; 9 positions agree with TRBD1. After removal of 3 bases from V and 2 bases from J, the junction contained 5 bases not matched to a gene. The CDR3 covers 15 residues. Germline CDR1 and CDR2: SGHTA and FQGTGA. The CDR3 region has the DNA TGTGCCAGCAGCTTCGGGACAGGGCCGACCTACGAGCAGTACTTC. Translation: CASSFGTGPTYEQYF.

The V gene is TRBV9, the J gene TRBJ2-5; unclear D gene. The CDR3 is 14 amino acids. V gave up 0 bases and J gave up 2 bases, with 8 bases separating them. From germline, CDR1 is SGDLS and CDR2 YYNGEE. The CDR3: CASSVGYAQETQYF. For the CDR3, the DNA is TGTGCCAGCAGCGTAGGATATGCGCAAGAGACCCAGTACTTC.

The rearrangement uses TRBV5-1 and TRBJ1-2, with 8 bases lining up with TRBD1. Germline values: CDR1 SGHRS, CDR2 YFSETQ. V lost 0 bases to trimming and J lost 5 bases; unmatched junction nucleotides: 6. The CDR3 extends over 15 amino acids. The CDR3 loop is CASSLAGGAVYGYTF. The CDR3 bases are TGCGCCAGCAGCTTGGCAGGGGGCGCGGTATATGGCTACACCTTC.

This rearrangement joins TRBV28 to TRBJ1-2; 8 bases map to TRBD1. The CDR3 spans 14 residues. The trim removed 5 bases at V and 3 bases at J, leaving 5 bases unmatched. The germline V gene has CDR1 MDHEN and CDR2 SYDVKM. CDR3 residues: CASSADRADYGYTF. The CDR3 DNA sequence: TGTGCCAGCAGTGCGGACAGGGCGGACTATGGCTACACCTTC.

The V gene is TRBV19, the J gene TRBJ2-2; 7 nucleotides match TRBD1. Germline loops: CDR1 LNHDA, CDR2 SQIVND (reference sequence). V lost 7 bases, J lost 0 bases, and 2 bases stayed unmatched. This CDR3 is 14 amino acids long. This CDR3 is CASTGTANTGELFF. The CDR3 DNA sequence: TGTGCCAGTACCGGGACAGCGAACACCGGGGAGCTGTTTTTT.

This clone was observed a single time. J is TRBJ2-7 and V is TRBV6-4; tentatively, D is TRBD2 (6 bases). V was cut by 4 bases and J by 7 bases, with 14 bases left in between. The CDR3 consists of 13 residues. The germline V gene has CDR1 MRHNA and CDR2 SNTAGT. CDR3 region: CASSASENAEQYF. In DNA, the CDR3 is TGTGCCAGCAGTGCTAGCGAGAACGCGGAGCAGTACTTC.

This clone has a single count. CDR3 residues: CASSSHRGGLAGVPNEQYF. In DNA form, the CDR3 reads TGTGCCAGCAGCTCACACCGGGGTGGGCTAGCGGGAGTCCCCAACGAGCAGTACTTC. The V call is TRBV7-9, the J call TRBJ2-7; 10 nucleotides align to TRBD2. Trimming at V came to 4 bases and at J to 5 bases, leaving 20 bases not matched to a gene. CDR3 size: 19 residues. CDR1 and CDR2 from the germline V gene are SEHNR and FQNEAQ (reference sequence).

The V and J genes are TRBV4-1 and TRBJ1-2; D uncertain. CDR1 is MGHRA and CDR2 is YSYEKL in the germline V gene. The CDR3 is 17 residues long. Trimming stripped 5 bases from V and 8 bases from J, with 27 bases between. CDR3: CASSTALNPQLFGGYTF. In nucleotides, the CDR3 is TGCGCCAGCAGCACCGCTTTGAACCCACAGCTTTTTGGGGGCTACACCTTC.

V and J are TRBV28 and TRBJ1-4, with D perhaps TRBD1 (5 bases). This CDR3 contains 13 residues. The V end lost 8 bases, the J end lost 3 bases, and 10 bases lay between the germline ends. The V gene's germline CDR1 is MDHEN and CDR2 SYDVKM. The CDR3 sequence: CASETRANEKLFF. DNA of the CDR3: TGTGCCAGCGAAACCAGGGCTAATGAAAAACTGTTTTTT.

This clone was recorded only once. The chain links TRBV14 to TRBJ1-4; D gene unclear. Per the germline V gene, CDR1 is SGHDN and CDR2 is FVKESK. The ends were cut back, 0 bases at V and 4 bases at J, with 12 bases in the middle. The CDR3 runs to 16 residues. This chain's CDR3 is CASSQDRRTHNEKLFF. Here the CDR3 DNA reads TGTGCCAGCAGCCAAGATCGGCGGACTCATAATGAAAAACTGTTTTTT.

This chain joins TRBV4-2 and TRBJ2-1; TRBD2 aligns across 7 bases. This CDR3 region has 16 residues. CDR1 LGHNA and CDR2 YNFKEQ come from the germline V gene. V lost 2 bases and J lost 5; bases outside the gene matches: 9. CDR3 protein: CASSQKEWEGHNEQFF. Written as DNA, the CDR3 is TGTGCCAGCAGCCAAAAAGAGTGGGAGGGCCACAATGAGCAGTTCTTC.